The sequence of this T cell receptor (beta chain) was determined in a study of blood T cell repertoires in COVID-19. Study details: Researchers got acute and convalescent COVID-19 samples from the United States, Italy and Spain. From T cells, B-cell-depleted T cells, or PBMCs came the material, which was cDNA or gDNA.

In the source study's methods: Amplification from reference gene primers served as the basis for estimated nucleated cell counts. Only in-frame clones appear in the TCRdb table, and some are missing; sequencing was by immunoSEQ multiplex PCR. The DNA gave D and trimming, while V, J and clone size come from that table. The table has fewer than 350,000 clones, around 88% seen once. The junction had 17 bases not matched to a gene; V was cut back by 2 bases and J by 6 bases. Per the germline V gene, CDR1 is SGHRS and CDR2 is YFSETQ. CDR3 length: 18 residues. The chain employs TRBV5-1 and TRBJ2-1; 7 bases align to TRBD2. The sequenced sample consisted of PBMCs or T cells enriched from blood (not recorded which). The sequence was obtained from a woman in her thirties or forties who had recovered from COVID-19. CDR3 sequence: CASSFSPRTRALVNEQFF. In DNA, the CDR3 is TGCGCCAGCAGCTTTTCCCCTAGGACTAGGGCTTTGGTCAATGAGCAGTTCTTC.